This T cell receptor (beta chain) was sequenced for a study of blood T cell repertoires in COVID-19. For the study at large: COVID-19 samples from acute and convalescent phases originated in the United States, Italy and Spain. Sample material is recorded as cDNA or gDNA derived from T cells, B-cell-depleted T cells, or PBMCs.

Original processing methods: Quantification of nucleated cells was approximated via reference gene primer amplification. TCRdb keeps only in-frame clones here, not all; method: immunoSEQ multiplex PCR. That table supplies the V and J calls and clone size; D and trimming were determined from the DNA. The sample includes 68,000 or so clones, around 90% of them seen just once. Per germline, CDR1 KGHSH and CDR2 LQKENI. After removal of 8 bases from V and 6 bases from J, the junction contained 8 bases not matched to a gene. The CDR3 is 16 amino acids. Seattle participants joined during active infection and were tracked over time. A single count supports this clone.

The receptor comes from a man aged 40-55 years with COVID-19, enrolled during active disease. The J gene is TRBJ2-4, the V gene TRBV18; 15 bases are a match to TRBD2. Sequenced input: peripheral blood. In nucleotides, the CDR3 is TGTGCCAGCGCCGGGACTAGCGGGGGGTTTGGAAACATTCAGTACTTC. Amino acid sequence: CASAGTSGGFGNIQYF.